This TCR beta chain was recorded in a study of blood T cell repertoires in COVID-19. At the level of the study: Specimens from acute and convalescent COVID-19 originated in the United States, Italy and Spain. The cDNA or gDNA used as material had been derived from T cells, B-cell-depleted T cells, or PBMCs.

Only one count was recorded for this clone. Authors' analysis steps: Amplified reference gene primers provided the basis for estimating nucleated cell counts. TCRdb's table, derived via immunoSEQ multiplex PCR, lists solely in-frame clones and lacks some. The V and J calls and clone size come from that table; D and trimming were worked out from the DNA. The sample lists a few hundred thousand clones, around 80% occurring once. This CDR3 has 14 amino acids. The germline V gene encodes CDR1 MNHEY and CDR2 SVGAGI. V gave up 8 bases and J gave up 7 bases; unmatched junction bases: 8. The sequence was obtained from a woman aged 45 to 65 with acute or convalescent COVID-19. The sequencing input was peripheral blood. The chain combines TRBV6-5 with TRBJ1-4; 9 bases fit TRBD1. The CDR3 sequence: CASGQGQGGEKLFF. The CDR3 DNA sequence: TGTGCCAGCGGTCAGGGACAGGGAGGTGAAAAACTGTTTTTT.